These T cell receptor beta chains were read from a single sample in a study of T cell responses to AZD1222 COVID-19 vaccine. Libraries were prepared by immunoSEQ multiplex PCR; TCRdb keeps only in-frame clonotypes and omits some of them. Seen here are some 130,000 clones, 90% to 95% observed once, and the top ten hold approximately 7%. This sample comprised peripheral blood, obtained 28 days after the second AZD1222 dose. The receptor set was obtained from an adult who received the AZD1222 COVID-19 vaccine. Each CDR3 is given with its conserved first and last residue. D genes are given only for firm matches. Size tells how often a clone was seen (once, few, many) or the class of an expanded clone, and some rows leave it out.

CASSHGTGPPEKLFF,TGTGCCAGCAGCCACGGGACAGGACCACCTGAAAAACTGTTTTTT,TRBV6-5,TRBD1,.,TRBJ1-4
CASSPRTSGVQETQYF,TGTGCCAGCAGCCCGCGGACTAGCGGGGTGCAAGAGACCCAGTACTTC,TRBV7-8,TRBD2,.,TRBJ2-5
CTSGIRGNQPQHF,TGTACCAGTGGAATTAGGGGCAATCAGCCCCAGCATTTT,TRBV6-5,.,.,TRBJ1-5
CATGFRPLDTQYF,TGTGCCACCGGGTTTCGACCTTTGGATACGCAGTATTTT,TRBV2,.,.,TRBJ2-3
CASSSRALYEQYF,TGTGCCAGCAGTTCCAGGGCACTCTACGAGCAGTACTTC,TRBV6-5,.,.,TRBJ2-7
CASSQDGNRLNEQFF,TGCGCCAGCAGCCAAGATGGGAACAGACTCAATGAGCAGTTCTTC,TRBV4-3,.,.,TRBJ2-1
CASRLAGANNEQFF,TGCGCCAGCAGACTAGCGGGGGCCAACAATGAGCAGTTCTTC,TRBV10-2,TRBD2,.,TRBJ2-1
CATSRSSGTSGDDEQFF,TGTGCCACCAGCAGATCTTCCGGGACTAGCGGGGATGATGAGCAGTTCTTC,TRBV15,TRBD2,.,TRBJ2-1
CASRVDRSYEQYF,TGTGCCAGCAGGGTCGACAGATCCTACGAGCAGTACTTC,TRBV6-6,.,.,TRBJ2-7
CASSVGQGNTEAFF,TGTGCCAGCAGCGTAGGACAGGGGAACACTGAAGCTTTCTTT,TRBV9,TRBD1,.,TRBJ1-1
CASSIEMNTEAFF,TGTGCCAGCAGTATAGAAATGAACACTGAAGCTTTCTTT,TRBV12-3/TRBV12-4,.,.,TRBJ1-1
CASSSTRQGATNEKLFF,TGTGCCAGCAGTTCAACCCGACAGGGGGCAACTAATGAAAAACTGTTTTTT,TRBV28,TRBD1,.,TRBJ1-4
CASSPDRRGAFF,TGCGCCAGCAGCCCAGACCGCCGGGGCGCTTTCTTT,TRBV5-1,.,.,TRBJ1-1
CASSSTSGGGRETQYF,TGTGCCAGCAGCTCGACTAGCGGGGGGGGTCGGGAGACCCAGTACTTC,TRBV11-2,TRBD2,.,TRBJ2-5
CASSYSRGRGETQYF,TGTGCCAGCAGTTACTCGAGGGGGCGAGGGGAGACCCAGTACTTC,TRBV6-5,TRBD1,.,TRBJ2-5
CASSSQPGQGTKLFF,TGTGCCAGCAGCTCACAACCGGGACAGGGGACCAAACTGTTTTTT,TRBV9,TRBD1,.,TRBJ1-4
CASSPLGQNSPLHF,TGTGCCAGCTCACCACTCGGACAGAATTCACCCCTCCACTTT,TRBV18,.,.,TRBJ1-6
CASSEYVSGNTIYF,TGTGCCAGCAGTGAATACGTGTCTGGAAACACCATATATTTT,TRBV6-1,.,.,TRBJ1-3
CASSVNSNEKLFF,TGTGCCAGCAGTGTCAACTCTAATGAAAAACTGTTTTTT,TRBV6-4,.,.,TRBJ1-4
CASSPNRAGASNQPQHF,TGTGCCAGCTCACCAAACAGGGCGGGGGCTAGCAATCAGCCCCAGCATTTT,TRBV18,.,.,TRBJ1-5
CASSKEGQGRNQPQHF,TGTGCCAGCAGCAAAGAGGGACAGGGTAGAAATCAGCCCCAGCATTTT,TRBV21-1,.,.,TRBJ1-5
CASSTTMGTEAFF,TGTGCCAGTAGTACAACAATGGGGACTGAAGCTTTCTTT,TRBV19,.,.,TRBJ1-1
CASSDHVPHSYNSPLHF,TGTGCCAGTAGTGACCACGTCCCCCACAGCTATAATTCACCCCTCCACTTT,TRBV19,.,.,TRBJ1-6
CSVETGDYEQYF,TGCAGCGTTGAGACTGGGGACTACGAGCAGTACTTC,TRBV29-1,.,.,TRBJ2-7
CASSTRDRYLNEQFF,TGTGCCAGCAGCACCCGGGACAGATACCTCAATGAGCAGTTCTTC,TRBV11-1,TRBD1,.,TRBJ2-1
CASSQGTDLNSPLHF,TGCGCCAGCAGCCAAGGGACAGATCTTAATTCACCCCTCCACTTT,TRBV4-3,.,.,TRBJ1-6
CSVNSLLSYNEQFF,TGCAGCGTTAACAGCCTCCTCTCCTACAATGAGCAGTTCTTC,TRBV29-1,.,.,TRBJ2-1
CASTRGGEQFF,TGTGCCAGTACCCGAGGGGGTGAGCAGTTCTTC,TRBV2,.,many,TRBJ2-1
CASSPGINYGYTF,TGTGCCAGTAGCCCGGGGATTAACTATGGCTACACCTTC,TRBV19,.,.,TRBJ1-2
CASSLTGAGNTIYF,TGCGCCAGCAGCCTTACAGGGGCTGGAAACACCATATATTTT,TRBV5-1,TRBD1,once,TRBJ1-3
CASGWVGSYEQYF,TGTGCTAGTGGTTGGGTGGGCTCCTACGAGCAGTACTTC,TRBV12-5,.,.,TRBJ2-7
CASRPTGFSNQPQHF,TGTGCCAGCAGACCCACAGGGTTCAGCAATCAGCCCCAGCATTTT,TRBV6-5,.,.,TRBJ1-5
CASSIFSGSNQPQHF,TGTGCCAGTAGTATATTTTCGGGTAGCAATCAGCCCCAGCATTTT,TRBV19,.,.,TRBJ1-5
CASSLAIGANNEQYF,TGTGCCAGCAGCCTAGCTATAGGGGCGAACAACGAGCAGTACTTC,TRBV11-3,.,.,TRBJ2-7
CASSPDSATNEKLFF,TGTGCCAGCAGCCCAGACAGCGCAACTAATGAAAAACTGTTTTTT,TRBV7-2,.,.,TRBJ1-4
CASSLGLGQPQHF,TGTGCCAGCAGCTTAGGCCTGGGCCAGCCCCAGCATTTT,TRBV7-9,.,.,TRBJ1-5
CASSSWTGVYEQYF,TGTGCCAGCAGTTCATGGACAGGGGTCTACGAGCAGTACTTC,TRBV2,TRBD1,.,TRBJ2-7
CASSEAGRPLDGYTF,TGTGCCAGCAGTGAAGCCGGAAGGCCATTGGATGGCTACACCTTC,TRBV6-1,.,.,TRBJ1-2
CASKTRNTEAFF,TGCGCCAGCAAAACACGGAACACTGAAGCTTTCTTT,TRBV5-1,.,.,TRBJ1-1
CASSGLPQETQYF,TGTGCCAGCAGTGGACTCCCTCAAGAGACCCAGTACTTC,TRBV7-9,.,.,TRBJ2-5
CSSGQSYEQYF,TGCAGTTCGGGACAGAGCTACGAGCAGTACTTC,TRBV20-1,TRBD1,.,TRBJ2-7
CASSYGGSEAFF,TGTGCCAGCAGTTACGGGGGAAGTGAAGCTTTCTTT,TRBV6-2/TRBV6-3,.,.,TRBJ1-1
CASSEPQEAGPHGYTF,TGTGCCAGCAGTGAACCCCAAGAAGCAGGGCCGCATGGCTACACCTTC,TRBV6-1,.,.,TRBJ1-2
CASSQGLGETQYF,TGTGCCAGCAGCCAGGGCCTTGGGGAGACCCAGTACTTC,TRBV14,.,.,TRBJ2-5
CASSQVPGQGEQFF,TGTGCCAGCAGCCAAGTTCCGGGCCAAGGGGAGCAGTTCTTC,TRBV3-1/TRBV3-2,.,.,TRBJ2-1